Listed here are 18 T cell receptor beta chains from one sample, sequenced in a study of blood T cells in healthy people across ages. It was with a sample-barcoded 5' primer and a J-beta primer mix that a second PCR of roughly 7 to 11 cycles was run. TCRdb reprocessed the 5' RACE reads via MiXCR and lists one record per CDR3 protein. In the table there are about 800,000 distinct CDR3 sequences, 20% to 30% of which are singletons. The same sample was also used in a study of T cells of mothers and their children.

Sequenced sample: blood. All receptors derive from a boy younger than 18 in good health.

This clonotype was observed a handful of times. The chain carries TRBV20-1 and TRBJ2-5; no clear D gene. V was trimmed by 0 bases and J by 4 bases, leaving 15 bases between them. Germline loops: CDR1 DFQATT, CDR2 SNEGSKA (reference sequence). The CDR3 runs to 15 residues. The CDR3 region is CSARDGQVIGETQYF. In DNA form, the CDR3 reads TGCAGTGCTAGAGATGGGCAGGTGATCGGAGAGACCCAGTACTTC.

This clonotype has only a few counts. The chain uses TRBV20-1 and TRBJ2-5; a possible D gene is TRBD2 (6 bases). This CDR3 region has 13 residues. The germline gives CDR1 DFQATT, CDR2 SNEGSKA (reference sequence). V lost 6 bases and J 4 bases, leaving 15 bases between the germline ends. This CDR3 reads CSAYSGGGETQYF. The CDR3 DNA sequence: TGCAGTGCCTATAGCGGAGGCGGAGAGACCCAGTACTTC.

The rearrangement joins TRBV9 to TRBJ2-1; weak D call: TRBD1 (6 bases). The germline gives CDR1 SGDLS, CDR2 YYNGEE. V shed 4 bases and J shed 2 bases, with 16 bases lying between them. The CDR3 has 16 amino acids. CDR3 nucleotides: TGTGCCAGCAGCTTCCCAAACAGGGCCCCCTACAATGAGCAGTTCTTC. Translated: CASSFPNRAPYNEQFF.

The chain uses TRBV18 and TRBJ1-5; no definite D call. Germline V gives CDR1 KGHSH, CDR2 LQKENI. This CDR3 spans 13 amino acids. The germline V and J ends were trimmed by 4 bases and 6 bases, with 10 bases remaining between them. The CDR3 spells CASSLQSSQPQHF. In DNA, the CDR3 is TGTGCCAGCTCACTGCAGTCTAGTCAGCCCCAGCATTTT.

The rearrangement joins TRBV6-6 to TRBJ1-6; D is unresolved. The ends were cut back, 3 bases at V and 3 bases at J, with 12 bases in the middle. CDR3 size: 16 residues. Looked up from germline, CDR1 is MNHNY and CDR2 is SVGAGI (reference sequence). The CDR3 region has the DNA TGTGCCAGCAGTTATACCGCCCAGATCTATAATTCACCCCTCCACTTT. It codes for CASSYTAQIYNSPLHF.

This sequence joins TRBV6-2 or TRBV6-3 and TRBJ2-3; D remains unclear. The CDR3 extends over 15 amino acids. Deletions cut 4 bases from V and 1 base from J, with 12 bases between. Per the germline V gene, CDR1 is MNHEY and CDR2 is SVGEGT. The CDR3 is CASSSAPLGTDTQYF. The CDR3 region has the DNA TGTGCCAGCAGTTCCGCCCCTCTTGGCACAGATACGCAGTATTTT.

V usage is TRBV12-3 or TRBV12-4 and J usage is TRBJ1-1, with D maybe TRBD1 (5 bases). The CDR3 extends over 16 amino acids. V lost 6 bases to trimming and J lost 0 bases, with 17 bases between them. The CDR3 nucleotides are TGTGCCAGCAGCATTCGGGACCACTCCATGAACACTGAAGCTTTCTTT. As protein: CASSIRDHSMNTEAFF.

This clonotype came up a few times. The rearrangement joins TRBV27 to TRBJ2-7; a possible D gene is TRBD1 (5 bases). Germline V gene lookup returns CDR1 MNHEY and CDR2 SMNVEV (reference sequence). The CDR3 contains 13 residues. Trimming stripped 8 bases from V and 2 bases from J, with 13 bases between. In DNA form, the CDR3 reads TGTGCCAGCTTCAGGGCAGAGCCCTACGAGCAGTACTTC. Its protein is CASFRAEPYEQYF.

This clonotype was observed at least ten times. J is TRBJ1-4 and V is TRBV20-1; a possible D gene is TRBD1 (5 bases). The CDR3 runs 14 residues. V was pared by 1 base and J by 4 bases, with 10 bases between. CDR1 and CDR2 from the germline V gene are DFQATT and SNEGSKA (reference sequence). The CDR3 sequence is CSARVEGFNEKLFF. The CDR3 DNA sequence: TGCAGTGCTAGAGTGGAGGGGTTTAATGAAAAACTGTTTTTT.

Written as DNA, the CDR3 is TGTGCCAGCAGCTCACAGGGGTACACCGGGGAGCTGTTTTTT. Amino acid sequence: CASSSQGYTGELFF. The chain combines TRBV7-2 with TRBJ2-2, with 7 bases that match TRBD1. The CDR3 length is 14 residues. The V gene end was trimmed by 4 bases and the J gene end by 3 bases; junction bases not matched to a gene: 2. Germline V gene lookup returns CDR1 SGHTA and CDR2 FQGNSA.

The rearrangement joins TRBV24-1 to TRBJ1-1, with unresolved D. The CDR3 totals 12 residues. CDR1 KGHDR and CDR2 SFDVKD come from the germline V gene. The V end was cut by 2 bases, the J end by 1 base, with 1 base between. Here the CDR3 DNA reads TGTGCCACCAGTGATTCGAACACTGAAGCTTTCTTT. This sequence encodes CATSDSNTEAFF.

The sample holds a few counts of this clonotype. The chain combines TRBV11-2 with TRBJ1-1, with D possibly being TRBD1 (5 bases). The CDR3 spans 15 residues. CDR1 is SGHAT, CDR2 FQNNGV, per germline. The ends were cut back, 7 bases at V and 1 base at J, with 16 bases in the middle. The CDR3 reads CASTHGPGQNTEAFF. The CDR3 coding sequence is TGTGCCAGCACCCATGGTCCGGGGCAGAACACTGAAGCTTTCTTT.

The V call is TRBV12-3 or TRBV12-4, the J call TRBJ2-7; TRBD1 agrees at 9 bases. The J call may be mistaken, given a closer DNA end match to TRBJ2-1. This CDR3 region has 14 residues. CDR3 in amino acids: CASSRRTGANEQFF. The CDR3 DNA follows: TGTGCCAGCAGTCGCAGGACAGGGGCCAATGAGCAGTTCTTC.

This chain uses TRBV9 with TRBJ1-2, with 7 nucleotides matching TRBD1. Germline V gene sequence: CDR1 SGDLS, CDR2 YYNGEE. Trimming cost V 3 bases and J 6 bases; bases outside gene matches: 11. This CDR3 has 15 amino acids. As DNA, the CDR3 is TGTGCCAGCAGCGCCGAGGGGGCTCTGAGGAATGGCTACACCTTC. Amino acids: CASSAEGALRNGYTF.

The rearrangement joins TRBV14 to TRBJ2-5, with D possibly being TRBD2 (5 bases). TRBJ2-7 explains the end of the DNA better; the J call may be wrong. CDR3 size: 15 residues. The germline V gene encodes CDR1 SGHDN and CDR2 FVKESK. CDR3 amino acids: CASSPGKQRNHEQYF. The CDR3 DNA sequence: TGTGCCAGCAGCCCCGGGAAACAGCGCAACCACGAGCAGTACTTC.

This clonotype showed up just a few times. This chain links TRBV27 with TRBJ1-1; tentative D call: TRBD1 (6 bases). CDR3 length: 15 amino acids. Germline loops: CDR1 MNHEY, CDR2 SMNVEV (reference sequence). Trimming shortened V by 5 bases and J by 1 base, and 14 bases separated the two germline ends. The CDR3 loop is CASSITGSGNTEAFF. CDR3 coding DNA: TGTGCCAGCAGTATAACAGGGTCCGGGAACACTGAAGCTTTCTTT.

The gene calls are TRBV12-3 or TRBV12-4 and TRBJ2-7, with a tentative D call TRBD2 (5 bases). Between the trimmed V and J ends, which lost 3 bases and 9 bases, there was a span of 15 bases. The CDR3 covers 13 residues. The CDR3 DNA is TGTGCCAGCAGTTTCTCTGCCCCCCGGGGGCAGTACTTC. It yields the protein CASSFSAPRGQYF.

A few counts support this clonotype. V gene TRBV12-3 or TRBV12-4 combines with J gene TRBJ1-4; a weak D match, TRBD1 (6 bases). The CDR3 spans 15 residues. The germline V and J ends were trimmed by 3 bases and 5 bases, with 13 bases remaining between them. The CDR3 protein is CASSFRQGINEKLFF. The CDR3 bases are TGTGCCAGCAGTTTTAGGCAGGGGATCAATGAAAAACTGTTTTTT.